This T cell receptor (beta chain) was sequenced in a study of beta chain features in type 1 diabetes. Expressed TCRB transcripts got sequenced, as all isolated RNA was reverse transcribed. Assay used: immunoSEQ multiplex PCR; TCRdb lists only in-frame clones, some missing. The table lists roughly 730,000 clones, 13% of them singletons. This CDR3 region has 16 residues. Germline V gives CDR1 LGHNA, CDR2 YNFKEQ. The V segment lost 2 bases and the J segment 5 bases; nucleotides outside the gene matches: 9. In the case of this clone: As yet, its antigen is unknown.

Findings of the study overall: In every one of the four CD4+ subsets, TCRB CDR3s were moderately but significantly shorter in Type 1 diabetes patients. Healthy donors had naive, central memory and Treg TCRB repertoires that appeared less similar than those seen among patients.

The source is a man younger than 30 with type 1 diabetes. The chain employs TRBV4-2 and TRBJ2-5; TRBD1 matches at 9 bases. Source material: naive CD4+ T cells from blood. The CDR3: CASSQTGGSGGETQYF. CDR3 coding DNA: TGTGCCAGCAGCCAAACAGGGGGCTCTGGAGGGGAGACCCAGTACTTC.